The 18 T cell receptor beta chains below all came from one sample that was sequenced in a study of CD8+ T cells in alopecia areata. Isolated RNA was reverse transcribed into cDNA used as the sequencing template. Method: immunoSEQ multiplex PCR; TCRdb's copy keeps in-frame clones and lacks some. This repertoire shows roughly 250,000 clones, approximately 61% found once; its top ten account for around 1.2%. Here the sequenced sample was CD4+ T cells sorted from blood, taken at week 0. These receptor sequences come from a human donor with alopecia areata.

In this sample, this clone turned up a few times. The gene calls are TRBV11-1 and TRBJ2-2; D unresolved. The CDR3 loop spans 13 amino acids. Germline V CDR1 and CDR2: SGHAT, FQDESV (reference sequence). V was pared by 1 base and J by 5 bases, with 5 bases between. This chain's CDR3 is CASSLGATGELFF. The CDR3 DNA is TGTGCCAGCAGCTTAGGGGCGACCGGGGAGCTGTTTTTT.

This sequence joins TRBV6-5 and TRBJ2-2; no clear D. Germline loops: CDR1 MNHEY, CDR2 SVGAGI. V was clipped by 0 bases and J by 2 bases, with 7 bases between them. The CDR3 loop spans 15 amino acids. The CDR3 DNA sequence: TGTGCCAGCAGTTACTCGGTCGGCAACACCGGGGAGCTGTTTTTT. Residues: CASSYSVGNTGELFF.

Only a few counts were recorded for this clone. The CDR3 reads CATAGTGRTEAFF. CDR3 DNA sequence: TGTGCCACCGCCGGGACAGGGAGGACTGAAGCTTTCTTT. The chain combines TRBV2 with TRBJ1-1; TRBD1 aligns across 9 bases. Germline V CDR1 and CDR2: SNHLY, FYNNEI. The CDR3 loop spans 13 amino acids. With 10 bases clipped from V and 5 bases from J, the junction kept 8 bases outside the gene matches.

The rearrangement joins TRBV5-1 to TRBJ2-6; no reliable D call. Germline values: CDR1 SGHRS, CDR2 YFSETQ. The CDR3 length is 16 residues. Between the trimmed V and J ends, which lost 3 bases and 0 bases, there was a span of 10 bases. The CDR3 is CASSSGAGSGANVLTF. The CDR3 nucleotides read TGCGCCAGCAGCTCAGGAGCCGGCTCTGGGGCCAACGTCCTGACTTTC.

The CDR3 DNA reads as TGTGCCAGCGGGAGGAGGGTGCCGAACACCGGGGAGCTGTTTTTT. This sequence encodes CASGRRVPNTGELFF. The chain recombines TRBV6-5 with TRBJ2-2; D is possibly TRBD2 (6 bases). The V end was cut by 8 bases, the J end by 0 bases, with 13 bases between. Germline CDR1 MNHEY, CDR2 SVGAGI. This CDR3 contains 15 residues.

This CDR3 is CASSSQGPNSPLHF. For the CDR3, the DNA is TGCGCCAGCAGCTCCCAGGGTCCCAATTCACCCCTCCACTTT. The chain carries TRBV5-1 and TRBJ1-6; a possible D gene is TRBD1 (5 bases). Germline CDR1 is SGHRS and CDR2 is YFSETQ. Trimming took 3 bases from V and 7 from J, leaving 11 bases between them. The CDR3 is 14 residues long.

The chain joins TRBV10-3 to TRBJ2-5, with 12 nucleotides matching TRBD1. Germline V gives CDR1 ENHRY, CDR2 SYGVKD. The CDR3 is 15 amino acids. J was trimmed by 5 bases and V by 4 bases; bases with no gene match: 5. The CDR3 nucleotides are TGTGCCATCAGTGCTTGGGACAGGGGGCTGGAGACCCAGTACTTC. The encoded protein is CAISAWDRGLETQYF.

This clone has more than one count but fewer than ten. The J gene is TRBJ2-7, the V gene TRBV27; TRBD1 matches 7 bases. V gave up 1 base and J gave up 5 bases; unmatched junction bases: 11. Germline loops: CDR1 MNHEY, CDR2 SMNVEV (reference sequence). The CDR3 has 16 residues. DNA of the CDR3: TGTGCCAGCAGTTTATTCCCAGGGACAGCGAAGAACGAGCAGTACTTC. As protein: CASSLFPGTAKNEQYF.

The gene calls are TRBV7-9 and TRBJ2-6; D call uncertain. The V end lost 5 bases, the J end lost 1 base, and 9 bases lay between the germline ends. The CDR3 has 15 residues. The germline gives CDR1 SEHNR, CDR2 FQNEAQ (reference sequence). DNA of the CDR3: TGTGCCAGCAGCCCACCGGTTTCTGGGGCCAACGTCCTGACTTTC. Translated, it gives CASSPPVSGANVLTF.

This chain connects TRBV29-1 to TRBJ2-5, with D unclear. Germline V gives CDR1 SQVTM, CDR2 ANQGSEA. This CDR3 comprises 11 residues. Trimming stripped 6 bases from V and 5 bases from J, with 10 bases between. In DNA, the CDR3 is TGCAGCGTGTCTAGGGCGGAGACCCAGTACTTC. Its protein product is CSVSRAETQYF.

V usage is TRBV2 and J usage is TRBJ2-7; D remains unclear. Germline CDR1 is SNHLY and CDR2 is FYNNEI. CDR3 length: 12 residues. V lost 11 bases to trimming and J lost 7 bases, with 18 bases between them. CDR3 amino acids: CASRRLSIEQYF. The CDR3 DNA reads as TGTGCCTCCCGAAGGCTTTCTATAGAGCAGTACTTC.

The chain employs TRBV4-2 and TRBJ2-3; D gene ambiguous. The CDR3 runs 15 residues. The germline V gene has CDR1 LGHNA and CDR2 YNFKEQ. V dropped 4 bases and J dropped 3 bases, with 14 bases sitting between them. CDR3 region: CASSRSGSVTDTQYF. In DNA form, the CDR3 reads TGTGCCAGCAGCCGCTCGGGCTCTGTGACAGATACGCAGTATTTT.

The chain couples TRBV2 to TRBJ2-5; unclear D gene. The CDR3 has 13 residues. The V gene lost 4 bases and the J gene lost 4 bases, with 10 bases spanning the gap. The germline V gene encodes CDR1 SNHLY and CDR2 FYNNEI. CDR3 region: CASSVSPRETQYF. CDR3 DNA sequence: TGTGCCAGCAGTGTCTCACCCCGAGAGACCCAGTACTTC. Full variable domain (missing parts from reference TRBV2 and TRBJ2-5): EPEVTQTPSHQVTQMGQEVILRCVPISNHLYFYWYRQILGQKVEFLVSFYNNEISEKSEIFDDQFSVERPDGSNFTLKIRSTKLEDSAMYFCASSVSPRETQYFGPGTRLLVL.

The DNA for the CDR3 is TGTGCCTGGAGTCTCCTGGCGGGAAACACCATATATTTT. Translation gives CAWSLLAGNTIYF. J is TRBJ1-3 and V is TRBV30, with D hard to call. The germline gives CDR1 GTSNPN, CDR2 SVGIG (reference sequence). The CDR3 runs 13 residues. With 2 bases removed from V and 4 bases from J, the gap between germline ends came to 9 bases.

The chain is built from TRBV7-2 and TRBJ2-6, with D unclear. V lost 5 bases, J lost 2 bases, and 10 bases lay in between. This CDR3 region has 15 residues. Germline CDR1 reads SGHTA; CDR2 reads FQGNSA. CDR3 in amino acids: CASSTTTPGANVLTF. The CDR3 nucleotides are TGTGCCAGCAGCACGACCACCCCTGGGGCCAACGTCCTGACTTTC.

This CDR3 reads CASSHRSGTGELFF. CDR3 in DNA: TGTGCCAGCAGCCACAGGAGTGGGACCGGGGAGCTGTTTTTT. This chain joins TRBV11-2 and TRBJ2-2; possible D gene TRBD1, 5 bases. Trimming shortened V by 5 bases and J by 5 bases, and 12 bases separated the two germline ends. The CDR3 extends over 14 amino acids. CDR1 and CDR2 from the germline V gene are SGHAT and FQNNGV.

This chain uses TRBV30 with TRBJ1-2, with TRBD1 identical over 10 bases. Unmatched junction bases numbered 14, after V lost 1 base and J lost 6 bases. There are 17 residues in the CDR3. Per the germline V gene, CDR1 is GTSNPN and CDR2 is SVGIG (reference sequence). The CDR3 region has the DNA TGTGCCTGGAGTGCCTACCCGTCGACAGGGGGCAACCATGGCTACACCTTC. It yields the protein CAWSAYPSTGGNHGYTF.

As concerns this clone: In the same sample, other DNA sequences code for this CDR3. V and J are TRBV20-1 and TRBJ2-3; no definite D call. This CDR3 is 11 amino acids long. The germline CDR1 and CDR2 sequences are DFQATT and SNEGSKA (reference sequence). V lost 3 bases and J 4 bases, leaving 5 bases between the germline ends. CDR3 residues: CSASRSDTQYF. The CDR3 coding sequence is TGCAGTGCTAGTAGGTCAGATACGCAGTATTTT.